This is a list of T cell receptor beta chains from one sample in a study of prognosis after radiotherapy for stage I lung cancer. TCRdb redid the calling of the multiplex PCR reads with MiXCR, one entry per CDR3 protein. The sample holds some 15,000 distinct CDR3 sequences, 55% to 60% seen once. The sample here was PBMCs, taken before or after stereotactic body radiation therapy (not recorded which). The receptor set was obtained from a donor of 50 years or more with non-small cell lung cancer. The CDR3 runs from the conserved cysteine through the conserved F or W. D genes are given only for firm matches. Not all rows give a size; the values are once, few, many and, for expanded clones, a class.

>TRBJ1-2|-|medium-sized|TRBV12-3/TRBV12-4
CASSFSGNYGYTF
TGTGCCAGCAGTTTCTCAGGGAACTATGGCTACACCTTC
>TRBJ2-2|-|-|TRBV19
CASSIGPVNTGELFF
TGTGCCAGTAGCATAGGGCCAGTGAACACCGGGGAGCTGTTTTTT
>TRBJ2-7|TRBD2|-|TRBV5-8
CASSSSSGGTYEQYF
TGTGCCAGCAGCTCTTCTAGCGGGGGGACCTACGAGCAGTACTTC
>TRBJ1-1|TRBD1|-|TRBV7-2
CASSLVSGRGPAFF
TGTGCCAGCAGCTTGGTTAGCGGCAGGGGGCCAGCTTTCTTT
>TRBJ2-7|-|-|TRBV20-1
CSARDLYYEQYF
TGCAGTGCCCGGGACTTATACTACGAGCAGTACTTC
>TRBJ1-2|TRBD1|-|TRBV5-1
CASSWTGEGNGYTF
TGCGCCAGCAGCTGGACAGGGGAGGGAAATGGCTACACCTTC
>TRBJ2-1|TRBD1|many|TRBV6-1
CASSPGQGSYNEQFF
TGTGCCAGCAGCCCCGGACAGGGATCCTACAATGAGCAGTTCTTC
>TRBJ1-1|-|many|TRBV12-3/TRBV12-4
CASSFQGTEAFF
TGTGCCAGCAGTTTCCAGGGCACTGAAGCTTTCTTT
>TRBJ2-2|TRBD1|-|TRBV24-1
CATRGQVGTGELFF
TGTGCCACCAGGGGACAGGTGGGCACCGGGGAGCTGTTTTTT
>TRBJ2-1|TRBD2|many|TRBV3-1
CASSQERGFNNEQFF
TGTGCCAGCAGCCAAGAGCGGGGGTTCAACAATGAGCAGTTCTTC
>TRBJ1-6|-|-|TRBV20-1
CSARDFTTGSNSPLHF
TGCAGTGCTAGAGATTTTACTACAGGGAGTAATTCACCCCTCCACTTT
>TRBJ2-7|-|-|TRBV12-3/TRBV12-4
CASSHRGRDEQYF
TGTGCCAGCAGTCACAGGGGGAGGGACGAGCAGTACTTC
>TRBJ1-1|-|-|TRBV25-1
CASSDRVRTEAFF
TGTGCCAGCAGTGACAGGGTAAGGACTGAAGCTTTCTTT
>TRBJ2-3|TRBD2|-|TRBV20-1
CSLRRGTRYADTQYF
TGCAGTTTGCGCCGAGGGACTAGGTACGCAGATACGCAGTATTTT
>TRBJ2-2|TRBD2|once|TRBV6-2/TRBV6-3
CASSEDGTSTTGELFF
TGTGCCAGCAGTGAAGATGGGACTAGCACCACCGGGGAGCTGTTTTTT
>TRBJ2-1|-|-|TRBV24-1
CATSEEGYYNEQFF
TGTGCCACCAGTGAGGAGGGGTACTACAATGAGCAGTTCTTC
>TRBJ2-2|-|medium-sized|TRBV28
CASTKWDGELFF
TGTGCCAGCACCAAGTGGGACGGGGAGCTGTTTTTT
>TRBJ2-1|-|medium-sized|TRBV24-1
CATSESGGNEQFF
TGTGCCACCAGTGAGTCAGGAGGGAATGAGCAGTTCTTC
>TRBJ2-7|-|-|TRBV6-2/TRBV6-3
CASSYSEGPNPSEQYF
TGTGCCAGCAGTTACTCGGAGGGACCCAACCCTTCAGAGCAGTACTTC
>TRBJ2-7|-|-|TRBV9
CAISTWFSYEQYF
TGTGCCATCAGCACCTGGTTCTCCTACGAGCAGTACTTC
>TRBJ2-1|-|many|TRBV18
CASSPQGPEQFF
TGTGCCAGCTCACCACAGGGGCCTGAGCAGTTCTTC
>TRBJ2-3|-|many|TRBV11-3
CASSSPPSDTQYF
TGTGCCAGCAGCTCCCCCCCTTCAGATACGCAGTATTTT